This TCR beta chain stems from a study of cytomegalovirus exposure and HLA in healthy donors. Whole-study results and caveats: Later analysis reportedly placed an Asian-associated ancestry cluster below the roughly 670-donor mean in N-insertions.

About this clone itself: Its antigen remains unknown.

The trim removed 3 bases at V and 3 bases at J, leaving 21 bases unmatched. The germline gives CDR1 SQVTM, CDR2 ANQGSEA. The CDR3 has 19 residues. 13 Jbeta primers and 60 Vbeta primers were used for the PCR. Sequencing used immunoSEQ multiplex PCR; TCRdb keeps in-frame clones, though not all of them. This repertoire shows around 140,000 clones, approximately 82% found once; its top ten account for 1.5% to 2%. Sequencing was performed on PBMCs. The chain has TRBV29-1 and TRBJ1-2, with 8 bases lining up with TRBD1. The clonotype was recovered from a woman in her thirties or forties in good health and CMV-seronegative. This CDR3 is CSVDSPINPGTGAYYGYTF. In DNA, the CDR3 is TGCAGCGTTGATTCACCCATTAACCCCGGGACAGGAGCATACTATGGCTACACCTTC.